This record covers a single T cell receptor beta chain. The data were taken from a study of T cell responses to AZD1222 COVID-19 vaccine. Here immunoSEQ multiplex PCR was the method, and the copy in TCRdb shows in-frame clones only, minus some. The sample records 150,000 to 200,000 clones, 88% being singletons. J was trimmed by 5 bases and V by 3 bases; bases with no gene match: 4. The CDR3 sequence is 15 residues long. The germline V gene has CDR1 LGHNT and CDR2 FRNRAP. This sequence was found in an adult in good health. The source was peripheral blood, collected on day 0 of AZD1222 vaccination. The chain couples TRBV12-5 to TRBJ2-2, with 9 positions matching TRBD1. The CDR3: CASGLGDRVTGELFF. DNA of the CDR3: TGTGCTAGTGGTTTAGGGGACAGGGTAACCGGGGAGCTGTTTTTT.